This T cell receptor (beta chain) was sequenced during a study of blood T cell repertoires in COVID-19. Per the original data handling: How many nucleated cells were present was estimated from reference gene primer amplification. Measured with immunoSEQ multiplex PCR; TCRdb has only the in-frame clones, and not every one. Clonal size and the V and J genes are those of that table, whereas D and trimming came from the DNA. The repertoire holds 120,000 or so clones, with around nine tenths as singletons. V was pared by 6 bases and J by 3 bases, with 10 bases of the junction left unmatched. The germline gives CDR1 SGHTA, CDR2 FQGNSA. The CDR3 sequence is 15 residues long.

The chain couples TRBV7-2 to TRBJ1-1, with TRBD1 matching 7 bases. Sequenced: peripheral blood. This receptor was identified in a woman aged 45-59 years with acute or convalescent COVID-19. The CDR3 DNA sequence: TGTGCCAGCAGGCCCAAACAGGGGACAGACACTGAAGCTTTCTTT. As protein: CASRPKQGTDTEAFF.